This T cell receptor (beta chain) was sequenced for a study of Graves' ophthalmopathy and Graves' hyperthyroidism. The authors isolated PBMCs from around 10 ml of fresh peripheral blood. RNA transcripts provided the template for amplifying TCR beta CDR3 regions. The workflow started with a first-round RT-PCR run with HTBI primers and then moved on to a second-round multiplex PCR. TCRdb analysed the multiplex PCR reads with MiXCR anew, one entry per CDR3 protein. The data show 200,000 to 300,000 distinct CDR3 sequences, around 50% seen once. Study results and caveats: Stable hyperthyroidism and ophthalmopathy were told apart by a 13-signature model, which achieved 87.88% sensitivity and just over 80% specificity.

CDR3 length: 10 residues. Trimming pared 8 bases from V and 7 bases from J, leaving 4 bases between. Germline V gives CDR1 SGHRS, CDR2 YFSETQ. This clonotype was seen more than once but under ten times. Its antigen is undetermined. The TCR was taken from an adult man with Graves' ophthalmopathy. This rearrangement joins TRBV5-1 to TRBJ1-6; D is undetermined. The sample taken for sequencing was peripheral blood. In DNA form, the CDR3 reads TGCGCCAGGGGAAATTCACCCCTCCACTTT. Translated, it gives CARGNSPLHF. Variable domain in full (rest from reference TRBV5-1 and TRBJ1-6): KAGVTQTPRYLIKTRGQQVTLSCSPISGHRSVSWYQQTPGQGLQFLFEYFSETQRNKGNFPGRFSGRQFSNSRSEMNVSTLELGDSALYLCARGNSPLHFGNGTRLTVT.